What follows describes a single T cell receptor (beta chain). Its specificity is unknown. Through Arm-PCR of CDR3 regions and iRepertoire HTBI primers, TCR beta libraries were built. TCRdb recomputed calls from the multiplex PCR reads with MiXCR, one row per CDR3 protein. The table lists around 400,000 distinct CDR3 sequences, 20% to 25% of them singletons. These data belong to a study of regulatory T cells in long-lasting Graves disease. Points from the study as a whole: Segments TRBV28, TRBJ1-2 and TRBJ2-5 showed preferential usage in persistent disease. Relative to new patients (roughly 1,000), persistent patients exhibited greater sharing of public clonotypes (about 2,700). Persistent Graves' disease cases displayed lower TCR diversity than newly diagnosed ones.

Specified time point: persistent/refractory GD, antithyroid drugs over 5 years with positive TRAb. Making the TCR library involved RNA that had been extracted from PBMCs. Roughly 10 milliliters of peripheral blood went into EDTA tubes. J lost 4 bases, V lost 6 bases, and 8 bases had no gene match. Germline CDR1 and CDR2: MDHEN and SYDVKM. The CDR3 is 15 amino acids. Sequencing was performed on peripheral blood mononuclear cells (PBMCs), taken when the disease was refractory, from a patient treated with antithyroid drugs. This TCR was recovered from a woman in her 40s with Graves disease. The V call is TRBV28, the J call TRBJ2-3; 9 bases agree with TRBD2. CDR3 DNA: TGTGCCAGCAGCCGGAGCGGGGGGAGCGCAGATACGCAGTATTTT. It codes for CASSRSGGSADTQYF.